This passage covers 11 T cell receptor beta chains from one sample sequenced in a study of blood T cell repertoires in COVID-19. The data were produced by immunoSEQ multiplex PCR, yet TCRdb's version contains in-frame clones alone and is incomplete. The sample carries approximately 300,000 clones, less than 85% recorded once. What was sequenced was PBMCs or T cells enriched from blood (not recorded which). Receptor source: a woman aged 30 to 39 who had been exposed to COVID-19.

A note on this clone: Other DNA sequences within the sample encode an identical CDR3. The chain links TRBV30 to TRBJ1-5, with no clear D. V lost 0 bases and J 3 bases, leaving 6 bases between the germline ends. Germline assignment: CDR1 GTSNPN and CDR2 SVGIG (reference sequence). CDR3 size: 13 residues. CDR3 nucleotides: TGTGCCTGGAGTGTACAAGACAATCAGCCCCAGCATTTT. Translation gives CAWSVQDNQPQHF.

CDR3 sequence: CASSIGTSGTYNEQFF. The CDR3 DNA reads as TGTGCCAGTAGTATAGGGACTAGCGGAACCTACAATGAGCAGTTCTTC. The chain links TRBV19 to TRBJ2-1, with 10 bases matching TRBD2. Germline CDR1 is LNHDA and CDR2 is SQIVND (reference sequence). CDR3 size: 16 residues. The V gene end was trimmed by 1 base and the J gene end by 2 bases; junction bases not matched to a gene: 2.

The genes are TRBV6-2 or TRBV6-3 and TRBJ1-2, with D unclear. V shed 6 bases and J shed 0 bases, with 8 bases lying between them. The CDR3 length is 13 residues. In germline, CDR1 is MNHEY, CDR2 SVGEGT. CDR3 protein: CASSPSSNYGYTF. The CDR3 nucleotides are TGTGCCAGCAGCCCGTCTTCTAACTATGGCTACACCTTC.

The chain recombines TRBV5-1 with TRBJ1-2, with TRBD1 matching over 8 bases. Germline V CDR1 and CDR2: SGHRS, YFSETQ. This CDR3 has 15 amino acids. Trimming at V came to 4 bases and at J to 2 bases, leaving 7 bases not matched to a gene. Here the CDR3 reads CASSGQGGANYGYTF. The DNA for the CDR3 is TGCGCCAGCAGCGGACAGGGTGGAGCAAACTATGGCTACACCTTC.

This chain joins TRBV24-1 and TRBJ1-2, with D maybe TRBD1 (5 bases). V was pared by 3 bases and J by 6 bases, with 10 bases between. CDR3 length: 13 amino acids. Per the germline V gene, CDR1 is KGHDR and CDR2 is SFDVKD. The CDR3 here is CATSDHSGDGYTF. The CDR3 DNA follows: TGTGCCACCAGTGATCATTCGGGGGATGGCTACACCTTC.

V is TRBV2 and J is TRBJ2-7, with a possible D match to TRBD2 (5 bases). Germline lookup yields CDR1 SNHLY and CDR2 FYNNEI. The CDR3 has 16 residues. V was shortened by 2 bases and J by 7 bases, with 21 bases between the two germline ends. CDR3 sequence (DNA): TGTGCCAGCAGTGAAACCTCCATTGAGTCCCCGGGGGAGCAGTACTTC. It yields the protein CASSETSIESPGEQYF.

The gene calls are TRBV7-8 and TRBJ1-4; D is undetermined. CDR3 length: 15 amino acids. Per the germline V gene, CDR1 is SGHVS and CDR2 is FQNEAQ. V was trimmed by 1 base and J by 0 bases, leaving 6 bases between them. The CDR3 is CASSLGRATNEKLFF. The CDR3 DNA is TGTGCCAGCAGCTTAGGACGGGCAACTAATGAAAAACTGTTTTTT.

The chain employs TRBV4-3 and TRBJ1-1; 10 bases match TRBD1. Germline V CDR1 and CDR2: LGHNA, YSLEER. This CDR3 has 15 amino acids. Germline trimming cut 4 bases from V and 1 base from J; bases unmatched to any gene: 3. DNA of the CDR3: TGCGCCAGCAGCCCTAGGACAGGGGGGAACACTGAAGCTTTCTTT. It yields the protein CASSPRTGGNTEAFF.

The chain has TRBV9 and TRBJ1-4; 9 bases match TRBD1. This CDR3 comprises 14 residues. The junction had 4 bases not matched to a gene; V was cut back by 2 bases and J by 8 bases. The germline V gene has CDR1 SGDLS and CDR2 YYNGEE. CDR3: CASSVGQGMEKLFF. CDR3 bases: TGTGCCAGCAGCGTGGGACAGGGAATGGAAAAACTGTTTTTT.

This rearrangement joins TRBV19 to TRBJ2-1, with D uncertain. This CDR3 has 14 amino acids. Germline values: CDR1 LNHDA, CDR2 SQIVND (reference sequence). Trimming took off 0 bases at V and 4 bases at J, with 7 bases between the two ends. In DNA, the CDR3 is TGTGCCAGTAGTATAGATGCGCTATACAATGAGCAGTTCTTC. It encodes CASSIDALYNEQFF.

V gene TRBV28 combines with J gene TRBJ2-7; a weak D match, TRBD1 (5 bases). Germline-derived CDR1 and CDR2 are MDHEN and SYDVKM. With 5 bases removed from V and 4 bases from J, the gap between germline ends came to 15 bases. The CDR3 is 14 residues long. CDR3 protein: CASSLRVSGYEQYF. For the CDR3, the DNA is TGTGCCAGCAGTCTCCGAGTTTCAGGGTACGAGCAGTACTTC.